This T cell receptor (beta chain) was documented in a study of vaccination and CD4 T cells after COVID-19. About the study: The stimulating agents, overlapping spike peptides, came from SARS-CoV-2, HCoV-NL63, HCoV-OC43 and HCoV-229E.

Regarding this clonotype: The antigen is not known.

With the Oncomine TCR Beta short-read assay, DNA from cultured CD4+ T cells was sequenced. TCRdb processed the PCR reads anew with MiXCR; each CDR3 protein has one entry. Of around 20,000 distinct CDR3 sequences in the sample, about two fifths are singletons; the top ten hold 6.3%. Treatment of the sample: roughly 10-day PBMC culture with coronavirus spike peptide pools or control peptides (ViraFEST assay). IL-2 (around 9.8 IU/ml) and peptide pools (10 ug/ml) were added to cultures of approximately 2 million PBMCs per well. CDR3 length: 13 amino acids. Trimming took 5 bases from V and 2 from J, leaving 9 bases between them. In germline, CDR1 is MNHNS, CDR2 SASEGT.

This sequence was found in a human donor who had recovered from COVID-19. The chain employs TRBV6-1 and TRBJ1-2, with D perhaps TRBD1 (5 bases). Sequences were derived from CD4+ T cells from blood, cultured in vitro, sampled before SARS-CoV-2 vaccination. CDR3 sequence reads: CASSQRQNYGYTF. Here the CDR3 DNA reads TGTGCCAGCAGTCAGCGACAGAACTATGGCTACACCTTC.